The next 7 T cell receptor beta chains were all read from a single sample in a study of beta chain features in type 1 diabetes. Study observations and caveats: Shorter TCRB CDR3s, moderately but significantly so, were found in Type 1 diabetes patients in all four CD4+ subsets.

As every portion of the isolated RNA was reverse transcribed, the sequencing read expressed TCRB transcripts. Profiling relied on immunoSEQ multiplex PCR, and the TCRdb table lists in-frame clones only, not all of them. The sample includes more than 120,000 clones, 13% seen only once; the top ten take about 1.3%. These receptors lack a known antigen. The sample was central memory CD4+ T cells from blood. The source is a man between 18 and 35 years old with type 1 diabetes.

The CDR3 DNA is TGTGCCACCAGCAGAGCCCGAGAAGGCTTTGGTGAAAAACTGTTTTTT. Its protein product is CATSRAREGFGEKLFF. This sequence joins TRBV15 and TRBJ1-4; D unclear. Per germline, CDR1 LNHNV and CDR2 YYDKDF (reference sequence). Trimming took off 1 base at V and 7 bases at J, with 16 bases between the two ends. This CDR3 is 16 amino acids long. Together with reference TRBV15 and TRBJ1-4, the CDR3 gives the full variable domain: DAMVIQNPRYQVTQFGKPVTLSCSQTLNHNVMYWYQQKSSQAPKLLFHYYDKDFNNEADTPDNFQSRRPNTSFCFLDIRSPGLGDTAMYLCATSRAREGFGEKLFFGSGTQLSVL.

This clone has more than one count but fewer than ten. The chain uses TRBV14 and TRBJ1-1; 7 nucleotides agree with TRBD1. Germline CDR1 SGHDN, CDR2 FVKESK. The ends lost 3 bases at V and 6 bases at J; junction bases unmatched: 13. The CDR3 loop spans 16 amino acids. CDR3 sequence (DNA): TGTGCCAGCAGCCAGGATACAGGGGTGGGGATAGCTGAAGCTTTCTTT. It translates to CASSQDTGVGIAEAFF.

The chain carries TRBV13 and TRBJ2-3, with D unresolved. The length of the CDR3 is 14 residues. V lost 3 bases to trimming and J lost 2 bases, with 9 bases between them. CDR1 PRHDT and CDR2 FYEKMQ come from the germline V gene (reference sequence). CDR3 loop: CASSFRRNTDTQYF. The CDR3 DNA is TGTGCCAGCAGCTTCCGCAGGAACACAGATACGCAGTATTTT.

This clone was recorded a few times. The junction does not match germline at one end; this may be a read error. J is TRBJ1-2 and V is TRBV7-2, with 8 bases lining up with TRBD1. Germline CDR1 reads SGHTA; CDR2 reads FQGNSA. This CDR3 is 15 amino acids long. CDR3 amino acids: CSSSLTGDNNYGYTF. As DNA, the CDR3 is TGTTCCAGCAGCTTGACAGGGGACAACAACTATGGCTACACCTTC.

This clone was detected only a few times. CDR3 loop: CASSLARLDTQYF. The CDR3 coding sequence is TGTGCCAGCAGCTTAGCGAGACTCGATACGCAGTATTTT. The gene calls are TRBV7-9 and TRBJ2-3; D call uncertain. The CDR3 has 13 amino acids. Trimming pared 0 bases from V and 6 bases from J, leaving 7 bases between. CDR1 and CDR2 from the germline V gene are SEHNR and FQNEAQ (reference sequence).

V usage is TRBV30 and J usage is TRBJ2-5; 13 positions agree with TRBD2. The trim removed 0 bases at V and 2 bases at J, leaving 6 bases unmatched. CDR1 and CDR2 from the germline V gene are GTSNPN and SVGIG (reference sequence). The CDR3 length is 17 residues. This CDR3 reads CAWSVGLAGPLQETQYF. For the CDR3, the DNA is TGTGCCTGGAGTGTGGGACTAGCGGGGCCTCTACAAGAGACCCAGTACTTC.

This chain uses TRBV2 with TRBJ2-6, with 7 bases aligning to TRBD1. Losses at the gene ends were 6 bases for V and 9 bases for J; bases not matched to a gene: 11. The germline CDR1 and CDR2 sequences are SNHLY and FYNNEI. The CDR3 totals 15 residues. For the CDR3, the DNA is TGTGCCAGCAGCCCGGGACAGAGAGAGGGCAACGTCCTGACTTTC. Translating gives CASSPGQREGNVLTF. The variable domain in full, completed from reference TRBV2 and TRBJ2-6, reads EPEVTQTPSHQVTQMGQEVILRCVPISNHLYFYWYRQILGQKVEFLVSFYNNEISEKSEIFDDQFSVERPDGSNFTLKIRSTKLEDSAMYFCASSPGQREGNVLTFGAGSRLTVL.